The entry below gives a single T cell receptor beta chain sequence along with its context. The target antigen is unknown. The data belong to a study of cytomegalovirus exposure and HLA in healthy donors. Study summary: Genotyping of under 500 donors showed that around 86% belonged to the Caucasian-associated ancestry cluster.

General observations from the study: A further, later analysis showed that HLA-associated TCR beta chains (compared with equally common others) were more clonally expanded. Approximately 160 TCR beta chains were listed as cytomegalovirus-associated.

PCR was performed using 60 Vbeta and 13 Jbeta primers. The method was immunoSEQ multiplex PCR; TCRdb's version includes in-frame clones alone and lacks a portion of them. Of about 200,000 clones in the sample, around 80% are singletons; the top ten hold about 0.22%. This cohort consisted of healthy bone marrow donors. The CDR3 consists of 13 residues. The V gene lost 0 bases and the J gene lost 6 bases, with 8 bases spanning the gap. Looked up from germline, CDR1 is SGHNT and CDR2 is YYREEE (reference sequence). The rearrangement joins TRBV5-4 to TRBJ2-3; D gene unclear. Specimen: PBMCs. This clonotype was sampled from a girl aged 2 to 9 in good health and CMV-seronegative. CDR3 coding DNA: TGTGCCAGCAGCTTGGCGGTGGAGGATACGCAGTATTTT. Translated: CASSLAVEDTQYF.